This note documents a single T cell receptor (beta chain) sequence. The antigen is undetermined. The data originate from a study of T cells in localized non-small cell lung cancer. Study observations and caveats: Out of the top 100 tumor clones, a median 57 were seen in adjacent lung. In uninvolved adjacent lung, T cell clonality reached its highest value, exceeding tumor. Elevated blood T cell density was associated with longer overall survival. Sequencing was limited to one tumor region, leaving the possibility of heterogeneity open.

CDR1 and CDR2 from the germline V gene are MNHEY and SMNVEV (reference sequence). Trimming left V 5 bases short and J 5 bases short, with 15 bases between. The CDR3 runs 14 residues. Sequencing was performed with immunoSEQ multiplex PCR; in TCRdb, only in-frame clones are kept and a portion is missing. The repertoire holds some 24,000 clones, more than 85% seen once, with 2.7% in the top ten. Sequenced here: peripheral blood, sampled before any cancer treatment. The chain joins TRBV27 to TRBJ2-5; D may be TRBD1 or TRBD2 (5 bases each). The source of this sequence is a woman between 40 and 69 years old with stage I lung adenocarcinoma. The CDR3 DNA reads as TGTGCCAGCAGTCCCCGGGGCGATTCGGAGACCCAGTACTTC. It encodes CASSPRGDSETQYF.